The 5 T cell receptor beta chains listed next were all sequenced from one sample in a study of blood T cell repertoires in COVID-19. Produced via immunoSEQ multiplex PCR; TCRdb's table is partial and in-frame only. The sample holds some 31,000 clones; about 90% are singletons and the top ten take 2% to 2.5%. Input material: peripheral blood. Source of these receptors: a man aged 50 or older with active COVID-19.

The CDR3 bases are TGTGCCAGCAGCGTAGATCGAGGGGGCGGCGAGACCCAGTACTTC. Amino acid sequence: CASSVDRGGGETQYF. The chain combines TRBV9 with TRBJ2-5, with 7 bases lining up with TRBD1. J was trimmed by 5 bases and V by 0 bases; bases with no gene match: 7. Germline CDR1 reads SGDLS; CDR2 reads YYNGEE. The CDR3 runs 15 residues.

This sequence joins TRBV4-1 and TRBJ1-3; D uncertain. Germline CDR1 MGHRA, CDR2 YSYEKL. The length of the CDR3 is 15 residues. Trimming left V 1 base short and J 0 bases short, with 7 bases between. The CDR3 protein is CASSQVSVSGNTIYF. The CDR3 nucleotides read TGCGCCAGCAGCCAAGTGTCGGTCTCTGGAAACACCATATATTTT.

Turning to this clone: At the DNA level, this CDR3 is encoded by other sequences in the same sample as well. V is TRBV9 and J is TRBJ1-1; the D is unclear. The CDR3 runs 13 residues. Trimming removed 0 bases at V and 0 bases at J, with 3 bases between. The germline CDR1 and CDR2 sequences are SGDLS and YYNGEE. Here the CDR3 reads CASSVAVNTEAFF. DNA of the CDR3: TGTGCCAGCAGCGTAGCCGTGAACACTGAAGCTTTCTTT.

The rearrangement uses TRBV6-5 and TRBJ2-1; 9 bases match TRBD1. Germline CDR1 is MNHEY and CDR2 is SVGAGI. After removal of 4 bases from V and 3 bases from J, the junction contained 7 bases not matched to a gene. The CDR3 is made up of 16 amino acids. CDR3 nucleotide sequence: TGTGCCAGCAGTTCCTCTCGACAGGGGGGCTACAATGAGCAGTTCTTC. It encodes CASSSSRQGGYNEQFF.

This chain joins TRBV6-1 and TRBJ2-5, with 7 positions matching TRBD1. After removal of 4 bases from V and 6 bases from J, the junction contained 20 bases not matched to a gene. The germline V gene has CDR1 MNHNS and CDR2 SASEGT. The CDR3 consists of 18 residues. CDR3 sequence (DNA): TGTGCCAGCAGTGTATCGGGTCCCGGGGAATCAGGGGGACAGACCCAGTACTTC. Translation: CASSVSGPGESGGQTQYF.